This is a list of T cell receptor beta chains from one sample in a study of Ad26.COV2.S vaccination and SARS-CoV-2 variants. This table comes from immunoSEQ multiplex PCR, and its TCRdb copy is limited to in-frame clones, with some not included. The repertoire holds hundreds of thousands of clones, with 92% as singletons. This material consisted of peripheral blood, taken in a trial of Ad26.COV2.S vaccine versus placebo. These receptors all stem from a person aged 18-65 years who received the Ad26.COV2.S COVID-19 vaccine or a placebo. Each CDR3 is given with its conserved first and last residue. A D gene is named only where the DNA matches it firmly. A clone size is listed for some rows: how often the clone was seen (once, few, many), or a class if it is expanded.

j_call clone_size v_call d_call cdr3_aa cdr3_nt
TRBJ1-2 . TRBV15 . CATSRDLIGDGLLGYTF TGTGCCACCAGCAGAGATCTTATCGGTGACGGACTTCTTGGCTACACCTTC
TRBJ2-1 . TRBV9 TRBD2 CASSVTSGGSNEQFF TGTGCCAGCAGCGTAACTAGCGGGGGGTCCAATGAGCAGTTCTTC
TRBJ2-5 . TRBV15 . CATSREELARGETQYF TGTGCCACCAGCAGAGAAGAACTAGCCAGAGGGGAGACCCAGTACTTC
TRBJ1-1 . TRBV27 . CASSSLTGRWRAGTEAFF TGTGCCAGCAGTTCGCTTACAGGGAGGTGGCGAGCGGGCACTGAAGCTTTCTTT
TRBJ2-7 . TRBV28 TRBD1 CASKSLVGPGQGIYEQYF TGTGCCAGCAAATCGTTGGTCGGTCCGGGACAGGGGATCTACGAGCAGTACTTC
TRBJ1-3 once TRBV25-1 . CASSGSASGNTIYF TGTGCCAGCAGTGGATCGGCCTCTGGAAACACCATATATTTT
TRBJ2-7 . TRBV11-2 TRBD1 CASRPQGANEQYF TGTGCCAGCAGACCCCAGGGGGCCAACGAGCAGTACTTC
TRBJ2-7 . TRBV19 . CASSYGGSLYEQYF TGTGCCAGTAGCTACGGGGGCAGTCTCTACGAGCAGTACTTC
TRBJ2-2 . TRBV5-5 . CASSRLEGELFF TGTGCCAGCAGCCGGCTTGAAGGGGAGCTGTTTTTT
TRBJ1-1 . TRBV7-2 . CASSYGLQVNTEAFF TGTGCCAGCAGCTACGGACTACAGGTGAACACTGAAGCTTTCTTT
TRBJ1-1 . TRBV7-2 TRBD1 CASSLATGMRTEAFF TGTGCCAGCAGCTTAGCGACAGGGATGAGGACTGAAGCTTTCTTT
TRBJ1-5 . TRBV12-3/TRBV12-4 . CASGAGFNQPQHF TGTGCCAGCGGGGCAGGGTTCAATCAGCCCCAGCATTTT
TRBJ1-1 . TRBV15 . CATSREGTINTEAFF TGTGCCACCAGCAGAGAAGGGACCATTAACACTGAAGCTTTCTTT
TRBJ2-5 . TRBV5-1 TRBD1 CASSLGQGTGETQYF TGCGCCAGCAGCTTGGGACAGGGGACCGGGGAGACCCAGTACTTC
TRBJ2-7 . TRBV7-2 . CASSFGLPQDEQYF TGTGCCAGCAGCTTTGGGCTTCCCCAGGACGAGCAGTACTTC
TRBJ2-3 . TRBV4-1 . CASSQKSASTDTQYF TGCGCCAGCAGCCAAAAAAGTGCTTCCACAGATACGCAGTATTTT
TRBJ1-6 . TRBV5-4 . CASSRFLNPPLHF TGTGCCAGCAGTCGCTTTTTGAATCCACCCCTCCACTTT
TRBJ1-5 . TRBV10-2 . CASSDPDTVPWQPQHF TGCGCCAGCAGTGACCCGGACACTGTTCCTTGGCAGCCCCAGCATTTT
TRBJ2-1 . TRBV10-3 . CAISGGGVPYNEQFF TGTGCCATCAGTGGAGGGGGGGTCCCCTACAATGAGCAGTTCTTC